The clone carrying this TCR beta chain was seen more than once but under ten times. The protocol was immunoSEQ multiplex PCR, while the TCRdb copy is restricted to in-frame clones and leaves out a portion. The sample has about 41,000 clones, around 75% seen once; the top ten hold approximately 0.77%. These data belong to a study of memory CD4+ T cells and cytomegalovirus serostatus. The sort gate was single viable CD3+CD4+CD8-CD45RO+ cells for memory CD4+ T cells. The CDR3 has 12 residues. In germline, CDR1 is SNHLY, CDR2 FYNNEI. Trimming took 6 bases from V and 10 from J, leaving 10 bases between them.

This TCR was sampled from an adult in good health and CMV-seronegative. Sequenced input: memory CD4+ T cells from blood. The J gene is TRBJ1-6, the V gene TRBV2; no definite D call. The CDR3 spells CASRGSRSPLHF. The CDR3 bases are TGTGCCAGCAGAGGCAGCAGATCACCCCTCCACTTT. Using reference TRBV2 and TRBJ1-6 for the parts outside the CDR3, the full variable domain is EPEVTQTPSHQVTQMGQEVILRCVPISNHLYFYWYRQILGQKVEFLVSFYNNEISEKSEIFDDQFSVERPDGSNFTLKIRSTKLEDSAMYFCASRGSRSPLHFGNGTRLTVT.